A selection of T cell receptor beta chains follows, all from one sample in a study of T cell changes during pregnancy in multiple sclerosis. TCRdb's table, derived via immunoSEQ multiplex PCR, lists solely in-frame clones and lacks some. The sample shows about 83,000 clones, about 96% of them seen only once. The source material was peripheral blood, sampled in the second trimester of pregnancy. These TCRs come from a female donor with multiple sclerosis, enrolled in a pregnancy study. Both conserved end residues are part of each CDR3. Fields, in order: D gene, CDR3 length, V gene, clone size, J gene, CDR3 DNA, CDR3 protein. D genes are given only for firm matches. The size of a clone is reported for some rows only, either as once, few or many, or as a class for expanded clones.

d_gene: -; len: 20; v_gene: TRBV14; abundance: -; j_gene: TRBJ2-4; CDR3nt: TGTGCCAGCAGCCCCGGGACTCTCTCGGGTTCGACGGGAGCCAAAAACATTCAGTACTTC; CDR3aa: CASSPGTLSGSTGAKNIQYF
d_gene: -; len: 14; v_gene: TRBV11-2; abundance: -; j_gene: TRBJ1-1; CDR3nt: TGTGCCAGCAGCCTAAGCCAGATGAGCGCTGAAGCTTTCTTT; CDR3aa: CASSLSQMSAEAFF
d_gene: -; len: 15; v_gene: TRBV4-1; abundance: -; j_gene: TRBJ1-5; CDR3nt: TGCGCCAGCAGCCAAGAAGGGGGAGGGGGTCAGCCCCAGCATTTT; CDR3aa: CASSQEGGGGQPQHF
d_gene: TRBD1; len: 12; v_gene: TRBV5-1; abundance: -; j_gene: TRBJ2-1; CDR3nt: TGCGCCAGCAGGGGACAGGGTTCTGAGCAGTTCTTC; CDR3aa: CASRGQGSEQFF
d_gene: TRBD1; len: 15; v_gene: TRBV11-2; abundance: -; j_gene: TRBJ2-1; CDR3nt: TGTGCCAGCAGCTTAAGGGGGACAGAGGGGAATGAGCAGTTCTTC; CDR3aa: CASSLRGTEGNEQFF
d_gene: TRBD1; len: 15; v_gene: TRBV11-2; abundance: -; j_gene: TRBJ2-5; CDR3nt: TGTGCCAGCAGACCTTTGACAGGGCGAGACGAGACCCAGTACTTC; CDR3aa: CASRPLTGRDETQYF
d_gene: -; len: 13; v_gene: TRBV5-1; abundance: -; j_gene: TRBJ2-3; CDR3nt: TGCGCCAGCAGCTTGGCTTTAGCGGATACGCAGTATTTT; CDR3aa: CASSLALADTQYF
d_gene: -; len: 16; v_gene: TRBV5-1; abundance: -; j_gene: TRBJ1-2; CDR3nt: TGCGCCAGCAGCTTGGCGGCGACAGCCAGTAACTATGGCTACACCTTC; CDR3aa: CASSLAATASNYGYTF
d_gene: -; len: 13; v_gene: TRBV30; abundance: -; j_gene: TRBJ1-1; CDR3nt: TGTGCCTGGCTGGCAGGTAGGAACACTGAAGCTTTCTTT; CDR3aa: CAWLAGRNTEAFF
d_gene: -; len: 14; v_gene: TRBV6-5; abundance: -; j_gene: TRBJ2-5; CDR3nt: TGTGCCAGCAGCAGTACTTGGATCGGGGAGACCCAGTACTTC; CDR3aa: CASSSTWIGETQYF
d_gene: TRBD2; len: 15; v_gene: TRBV7-3; abundance: -; j_gene: TRBJ2-1; CDR3nt: TGTGCCAGCAGCTTAAGAGCGGGAGGGCACAATGAGCAGTTCTTC; CDR3aa: CASSLRAGGHNEQFF
d_gene: -; len: 14; v_gene: TRBV4-1; abundance: -; j_gene: TRBJ1-1; CDR3nt: TGCGCCAGCAGCCAAGCGGACAGTTTGGCTGAAGCTTTCTTT; CDR3aa: CASSQADSLAEAFF
d_gene: TRBD2; len: 15; v_gene: TRBV11-2; abundance: -; j_gene: TRBJ2-7; CDR3nt: TGTGCCAGCAGCTTAGTAGCGGGGGAAAACTACGAGCAGTACTTC; CDR3aa: CASSLVAGENYEQYF
d_gene: TRBD1; len: 12; v_gene: TRBV29-1; abundance: -; j_gene: TRBJ2-7; CDR3nt: TGCAGCGCATCAGACAGGGCCTACGAGCAGTACTTC; CDR3aa: CSASDRAYEQYF
d_gene: -; len: 15; v_gene: TRBV30; abundance: -; j_gene: TRBJ1-3; CDR3nt: TGTGCCTGGAGTAACAGGGAAAGCTCTGGAAACACCATATATTTT; CDR3aa: CAWSNRESSGNTIYF
d_gene: -; len: 14; v_gene: TRBV27; abundance: -; j_gene: TRBJ2-7; CDR3nt: TGTGCCAGCAGTTTAAGGCAGGATGCCTACGAGCAGTACTTC; CDR3aa: CASSLRQDAYEQYF
d_gene: -; len: 13; v_gene: TRBV4-1; abundance: -; j_gene: TRBJ2-7; CDR3nt: TGCGCCAGCAGCCAAGAGGCAGACTACGAGCAGTACTTC; CDR3aa: CASSQEADYEQYF
d_gene: TRBD1; len: 15; v_gene: TRBV4-1; abundance: -; j_gene: TRBJ1-1; CDR3nt: TGCGCCAGCAGCCTCAAAACAGGGGAGGATACTGAAGCTTTCTTT; CDR3aa: CASSLKTGEDTEAFF
d_gene: -; len: 14; v_gene: TRBV28; abundance: -; j_gene: TRBJ2-3; CDR3nt: TGTGCCAGCAGTGTCGACAGTACCACAGATACGCAGTATTTT; CDR3aa: CASSVDSTTDTQYF
d_gene: -; len: 14; v_gene: TRBV6-1; abundance: -; j_gene: TRBJ1-4; CDR3nt: TGTGCCAGCAGTGCAGACAGGTCTAATGAAAAACTGTTTTTT; CDR3aa: CASSADRSNEKLFF
d_gene: TRBD2; len: 16; v_gene: TRBV15; abundance: once; j_gene: TRBJ2-1; CDR3nt: TGTGCCACCAGCCCCCGGACTAGCCTATCCTACAATGAGCAGTTCTTC; CDR3aa: CATSPRTSLSYNEQFF
d_gene: TRBD2; len: 15; v_gene: TRBV13; abundance: -; j_gene: TRBJ2-1; CDR3nt: TGTGCCAGCAGCTCCAGACTAGCGGGAGGCCATGAGCAGTTCTTC; CDR3aa: CASSSRLAGGHEQFF
d_gene: TRBD2; len: 14; v_gene: TRBV6-4; abundance: medium-sized; j_gene: TRBJ2-1; CDR3nt: TGTGCCAGCGCAGCTAGCGGGGAAAACAATGAGCAGTTCTTC; CDR3aa: CASAASGENNEQFF
d_gene: -; len: 15; v_gene: TRBV19; abundance: -; j_gene: TRBJ2-4; CDR3nt: TGTGCCAGTAGTGGGAACAGGGTTGCCAAAAACATTCAGTACTTC; CDR3aa: CASSGNRVAKNIQYF